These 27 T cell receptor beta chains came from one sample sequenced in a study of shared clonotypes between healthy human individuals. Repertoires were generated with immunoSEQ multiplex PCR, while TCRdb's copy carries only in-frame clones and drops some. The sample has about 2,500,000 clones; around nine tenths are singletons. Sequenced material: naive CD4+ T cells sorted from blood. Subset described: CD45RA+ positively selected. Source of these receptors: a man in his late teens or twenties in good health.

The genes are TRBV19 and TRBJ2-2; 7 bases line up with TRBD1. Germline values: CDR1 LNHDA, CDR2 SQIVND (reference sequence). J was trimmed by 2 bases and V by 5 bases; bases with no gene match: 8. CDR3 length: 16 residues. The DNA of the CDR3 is TGTGCCAGTAGTCCTCGGACAGGCACCAACACCGGGGAGCTGTTTTTT. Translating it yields CASSPRTGTNTGELFF.

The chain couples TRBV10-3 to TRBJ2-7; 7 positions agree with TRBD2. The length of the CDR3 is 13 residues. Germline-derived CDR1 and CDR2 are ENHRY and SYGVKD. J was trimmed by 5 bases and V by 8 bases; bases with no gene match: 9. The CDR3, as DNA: TGTGCCATCGGCGGGGGAATGTCTCACGAGCAGTACTTC. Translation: CAIGGGMSHEQYF.

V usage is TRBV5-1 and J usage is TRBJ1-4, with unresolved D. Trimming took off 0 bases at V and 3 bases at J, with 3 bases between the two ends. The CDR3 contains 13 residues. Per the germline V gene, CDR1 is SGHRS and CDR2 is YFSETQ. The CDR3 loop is CASSLVPNEKLFF. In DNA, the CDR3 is TGCGCCAGCAGCTTGGTGCCTAATGAAAAACTGTTTTTT.

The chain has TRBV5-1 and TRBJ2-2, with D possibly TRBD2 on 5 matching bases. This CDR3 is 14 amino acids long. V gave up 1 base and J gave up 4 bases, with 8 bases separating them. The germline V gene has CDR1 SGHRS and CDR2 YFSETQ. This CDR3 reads CASSLMEATGELFF. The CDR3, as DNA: TGCGCCAGCAGCTTGATGGAGGCCACCGGGGAGCTGTTTTTT.

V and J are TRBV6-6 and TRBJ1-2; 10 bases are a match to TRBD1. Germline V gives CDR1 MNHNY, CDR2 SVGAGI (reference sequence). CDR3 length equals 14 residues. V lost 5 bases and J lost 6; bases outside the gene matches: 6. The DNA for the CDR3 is TGTGCCAGCAGTAGCCGGGACAGGGGAGATGGCTACACCTTC. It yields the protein CASSSRDRGDGYTF.

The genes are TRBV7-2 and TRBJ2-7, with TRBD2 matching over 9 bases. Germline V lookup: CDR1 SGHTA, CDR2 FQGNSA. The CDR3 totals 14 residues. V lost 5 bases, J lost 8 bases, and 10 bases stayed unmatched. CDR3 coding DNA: TGTGCCAGCAGCCAGACTAGCGGTGGGGTCAAGCAGTACTTC. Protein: CASSQTSGGVKQYF.

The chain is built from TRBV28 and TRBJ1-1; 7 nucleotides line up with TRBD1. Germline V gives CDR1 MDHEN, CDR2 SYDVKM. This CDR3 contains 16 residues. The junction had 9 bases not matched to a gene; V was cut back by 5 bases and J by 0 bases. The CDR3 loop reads CASSHLQGSMNTEAFF. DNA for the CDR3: TGTGCCAGCAGTCACCTACAGGGGTCCATGAACACTGAAGCTTTCTTT.

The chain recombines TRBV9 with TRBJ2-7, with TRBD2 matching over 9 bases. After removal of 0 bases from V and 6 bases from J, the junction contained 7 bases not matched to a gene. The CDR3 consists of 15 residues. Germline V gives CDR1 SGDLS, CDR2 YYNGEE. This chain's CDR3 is CASSVGGSGRGEQYF. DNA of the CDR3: TGTGCCAGCAGCGTAGGCGGTAGCGGGAGAGGCGAGCAGTACTTC.

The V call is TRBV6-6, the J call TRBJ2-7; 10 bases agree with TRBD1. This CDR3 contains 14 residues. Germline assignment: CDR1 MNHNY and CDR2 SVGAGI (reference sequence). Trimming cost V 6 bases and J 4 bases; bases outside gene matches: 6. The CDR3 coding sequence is TGTGCCAGCAGATGGACAGGGGGTACATACGAGCAGTACTTC. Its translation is CASRWTGGTYEQYF.

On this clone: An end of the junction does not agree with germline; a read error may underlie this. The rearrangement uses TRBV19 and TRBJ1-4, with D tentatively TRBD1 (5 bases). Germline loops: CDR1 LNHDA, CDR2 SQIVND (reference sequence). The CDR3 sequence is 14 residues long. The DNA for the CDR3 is TGTGCCAGTAGTTCCAGGGCTGCTAAAGAAAAACTGTTTTTT. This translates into CASSSRAAKEKLFF.

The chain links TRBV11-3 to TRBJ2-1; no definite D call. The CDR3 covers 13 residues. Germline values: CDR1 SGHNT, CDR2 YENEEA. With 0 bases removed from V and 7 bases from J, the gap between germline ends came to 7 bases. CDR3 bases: TGTGCCAGCAGCTTAGAAGCAAAGAATGAGCAGTTCTTC. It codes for CASSLEAKNEQFF.

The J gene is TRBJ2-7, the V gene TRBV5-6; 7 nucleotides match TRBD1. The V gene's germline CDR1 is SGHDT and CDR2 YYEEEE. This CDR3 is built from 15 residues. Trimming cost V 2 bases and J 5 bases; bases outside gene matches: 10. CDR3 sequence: CASSFKTGWAHEQYF. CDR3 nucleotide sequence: TGTGCCAGCAGCTTTAAGACAGGGTGGGCCCACGAGCAGTACTTC.

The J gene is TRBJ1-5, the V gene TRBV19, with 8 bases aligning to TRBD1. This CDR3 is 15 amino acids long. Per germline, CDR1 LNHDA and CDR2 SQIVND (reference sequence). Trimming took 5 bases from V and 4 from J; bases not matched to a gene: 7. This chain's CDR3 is CASSVRQGNNQPQHF. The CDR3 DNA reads TGTGCCAGTAGTGTGAGACAGGGGAATAATCAGCCCCAGCATTTT.

The CDR3 DNA reads TGTGCCAGCAGCCAAGGGACCTCTCAGTTCTTC. This codes for CASSQGTSQFF. J is TRBJ2-1 and V is TRBV27; TRBD1 or TRBD2 may be the D gene (5 bases each). The germline V gene has CDR1 MNHEY and CDR2 SMNVEV (reference sequence). The CDR3 has 11 amino acids. V lost 6 bases and J 13 bases, leaving 13 bases between the germline ends.

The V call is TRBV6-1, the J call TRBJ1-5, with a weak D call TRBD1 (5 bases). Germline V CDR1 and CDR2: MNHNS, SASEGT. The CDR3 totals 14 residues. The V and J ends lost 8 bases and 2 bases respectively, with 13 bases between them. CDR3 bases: TGTGCCAGCCAGAGGGGAAGGGGCAATCAGCCCCAGCATTTT. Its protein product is CASQRGRGNQPQHF.

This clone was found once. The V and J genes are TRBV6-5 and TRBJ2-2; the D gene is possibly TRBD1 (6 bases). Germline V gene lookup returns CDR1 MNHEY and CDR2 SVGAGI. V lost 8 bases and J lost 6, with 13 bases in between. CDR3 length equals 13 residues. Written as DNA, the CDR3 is TGTGCCAGCTGGGCAGGGGTTGCCGGGGAGCTGTTTTTT. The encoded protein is CASWAGVAGELFF.

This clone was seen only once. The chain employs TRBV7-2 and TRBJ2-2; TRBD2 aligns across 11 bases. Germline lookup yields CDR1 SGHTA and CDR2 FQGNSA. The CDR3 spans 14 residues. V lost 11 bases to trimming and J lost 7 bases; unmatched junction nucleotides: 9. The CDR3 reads CAVLRLAGHGELFF. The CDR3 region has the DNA TGTGCCGTTTTACGACTAGCGGGGCACGGGGAGCTGTTTTTT.

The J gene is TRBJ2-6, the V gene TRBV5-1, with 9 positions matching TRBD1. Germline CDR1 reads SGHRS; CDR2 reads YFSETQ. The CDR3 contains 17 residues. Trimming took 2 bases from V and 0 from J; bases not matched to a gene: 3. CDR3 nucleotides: TGCGCCAGCAGCTTCGCGACAGGGGGCTCTGGGGCCAACGTCCTGACTTTC. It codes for CASSFATGGSGANVLTF.

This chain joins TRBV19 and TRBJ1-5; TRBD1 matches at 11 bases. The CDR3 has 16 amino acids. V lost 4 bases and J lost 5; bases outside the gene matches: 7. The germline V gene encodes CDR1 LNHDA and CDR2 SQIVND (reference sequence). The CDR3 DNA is TGTGCCAGTAGTACCCACCGGGACAGGGGGGATCAGCCCCAGCATTTT. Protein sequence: CASSTHRDRGDQPQHF. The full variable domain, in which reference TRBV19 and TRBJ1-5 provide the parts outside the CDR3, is DGGITQSPKYLFRKEGQNVTLSCEQNLNHDAMYWYRQDPGQGLRLIYYSQIVNDFQKGDIAEGYSVSREKKESFPLTVTSAQKNPTAFYLCASSTHRDRGDQPQHFGDGTRLSIL.

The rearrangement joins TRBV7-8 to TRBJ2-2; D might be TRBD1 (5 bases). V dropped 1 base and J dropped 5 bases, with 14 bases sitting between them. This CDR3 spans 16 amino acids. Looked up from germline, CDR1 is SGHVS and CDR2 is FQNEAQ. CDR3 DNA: TGTGCCAGCAGCTTAGATTGGCAGGGTGGAACCGGGGAGCTGTTTTTT. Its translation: CASSLDWQGGTGELFF.

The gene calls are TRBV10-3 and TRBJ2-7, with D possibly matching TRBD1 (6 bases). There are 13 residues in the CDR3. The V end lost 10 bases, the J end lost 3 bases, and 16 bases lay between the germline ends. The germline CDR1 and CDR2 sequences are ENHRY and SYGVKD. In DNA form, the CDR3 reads TGTGCCACCGTAGGGGACACTGGCTACGAGCAGTACTTC. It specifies CATVGDTGYEQYF.

CDR3 bases: TGTGCCAGCAGCTTAGTACGTGAGGGTACGCAGTATTTT. Its translation is CASSLVREGTQYF. This chain uses TRBV11-2 with TRBJ2-3, with TRBD2 as a possible D gene (5 bases). The CDR3 has 13 amino acids. The V end was cut by 1 base, the J end by 8 bases, with 10 bases between. Germline assignment: CDR1 SGHAT and CDR2 FQNNGV.

CDR3 sequence: CASSLPGGSEGEQYF. Here the CDR3 DNA reads TGCGCCAGCAGTCTCCCTGGCGGGAGCGAAGGGGAGCAGTACTTC. The V call is TRBV5-1, the J call TRBJ2-7; 7 bases match TRBD2. The V gene end was trimmed by 5 bases and the J gene end by 7 bases; junction bases not matched to a gene: 15. The CDR3 contains 15 residues. Germline CDR1 is SGHRS and CDR2 is YFSETQ.

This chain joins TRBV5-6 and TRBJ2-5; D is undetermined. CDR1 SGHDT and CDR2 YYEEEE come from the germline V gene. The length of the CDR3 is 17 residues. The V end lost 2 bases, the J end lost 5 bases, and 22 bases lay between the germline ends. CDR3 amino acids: CASSFPEPGRGGETQYF. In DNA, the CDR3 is TGTGCCAGCAGCTTTCCGGAGCCGGGTCGAGGTGGGGAGACCCAGTACTTC.

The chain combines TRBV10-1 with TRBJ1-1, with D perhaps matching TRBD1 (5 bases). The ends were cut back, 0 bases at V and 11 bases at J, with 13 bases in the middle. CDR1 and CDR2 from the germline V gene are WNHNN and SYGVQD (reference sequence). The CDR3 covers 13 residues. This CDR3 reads CASSESGVAGAFF. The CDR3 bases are TGCGCCAGCAGTGAGTCGGGGGTCGCGGGTGCTTTCTTT.

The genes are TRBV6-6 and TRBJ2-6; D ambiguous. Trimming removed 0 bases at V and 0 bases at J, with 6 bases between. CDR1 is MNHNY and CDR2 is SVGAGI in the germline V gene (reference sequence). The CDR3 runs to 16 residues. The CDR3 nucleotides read TGTGCCAGCAGTTACTCGGGGAACTCTGGGGCCAACGTCCTGACTTTC. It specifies CASSYSGNSGANVLTF.

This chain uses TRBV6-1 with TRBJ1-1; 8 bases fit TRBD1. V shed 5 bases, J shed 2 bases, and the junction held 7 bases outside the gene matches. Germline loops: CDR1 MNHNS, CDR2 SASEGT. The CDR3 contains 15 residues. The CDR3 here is CASSPQTGGNTEAFF. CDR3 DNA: TGTGCCAGCAGTCCCCAAACAGGGGGAAACACTGAAGCTTTCTTT.